This T cell receptor (beta chain) was recovered during a study of shared clonotypes between healthy human individuals. Study-wide results and limits: Naive subsets usually exceeded memory subsets in estimated richness.

From CD4+ cells came CD45RA+ naive and CD45RA-negative memory subsets. Concerning this clone: Its antigen is not identified.

Genomic DNA from each subset was divided evenly over several immunoSEQ plates. How the authors handled the data: Junction-only sequences without quality scores came from ImmunoSEQ, so filtering differed. TCRdb keeps only in-frame clones here, not all; method: immunoSEQ multiplex PCR. Clone size and V and J calls were adopted from that table, with D and trimming inferred from the DNA. This sample has approximately 2.3 million clones, with 93% found just once. CDR1 and CDR2 (germline): MDHEN, SYDVKM. V lost 5 bases, J lost 3 bases, and 13 bases lay in between. The CDR3 is 14 residues long. This chain links TRBV28 with TRBJ1-1; tentatively, D is TRBD1 (5 bases). Source material: naive CD4+ T cells from PBMCs. Subset defined: CD45RA+ positively selected. The sequence was collected from a man younger than 30 in good health. Some clones in this sample may be carry-over from other donors' samples. CDR3 protein: CASSPGTAYTEAFF. CDR3 nucleotide sequence: TGTGCCAGCAGTCCCGGGACGGCTTACACTGAAGCTTTCTTT.